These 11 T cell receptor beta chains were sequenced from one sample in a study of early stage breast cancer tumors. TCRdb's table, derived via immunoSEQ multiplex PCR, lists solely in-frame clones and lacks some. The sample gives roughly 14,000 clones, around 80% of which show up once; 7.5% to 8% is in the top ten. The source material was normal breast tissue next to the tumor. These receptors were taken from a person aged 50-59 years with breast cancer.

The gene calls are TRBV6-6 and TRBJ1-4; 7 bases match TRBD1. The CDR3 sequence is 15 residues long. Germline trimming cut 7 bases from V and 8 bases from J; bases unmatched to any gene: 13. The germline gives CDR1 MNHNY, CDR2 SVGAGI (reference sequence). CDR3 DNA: TGTGCCAGCACCCTACGGCAGGGGGACTGGGAAAAACTGTTTTTT. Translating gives CASTLRQGDWEKLFF.

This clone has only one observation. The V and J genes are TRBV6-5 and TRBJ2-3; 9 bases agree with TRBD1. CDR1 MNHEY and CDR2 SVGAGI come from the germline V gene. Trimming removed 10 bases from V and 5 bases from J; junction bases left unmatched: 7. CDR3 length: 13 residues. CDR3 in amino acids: CATRTGAIDTQYF. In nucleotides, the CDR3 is TGTGCCACCAGGACAGGGGCCATAGATACGCAGTATTTT.

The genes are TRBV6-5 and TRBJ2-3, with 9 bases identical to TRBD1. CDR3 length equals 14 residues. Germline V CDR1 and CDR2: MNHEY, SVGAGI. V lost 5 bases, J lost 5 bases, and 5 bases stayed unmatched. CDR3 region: CASSRQGDIDTQYF. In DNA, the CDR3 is TGTGCCAGCAGTCGACAGGGGGATATAGATACGCAGTATTTT.

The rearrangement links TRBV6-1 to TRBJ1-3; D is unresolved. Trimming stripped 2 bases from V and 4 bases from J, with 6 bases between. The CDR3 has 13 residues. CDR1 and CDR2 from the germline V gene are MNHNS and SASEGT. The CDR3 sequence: CASSEPQGNTIYF. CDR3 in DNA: TGTGCCAGCAGTGAACCTCAGGGAAACACCATATATTTT.

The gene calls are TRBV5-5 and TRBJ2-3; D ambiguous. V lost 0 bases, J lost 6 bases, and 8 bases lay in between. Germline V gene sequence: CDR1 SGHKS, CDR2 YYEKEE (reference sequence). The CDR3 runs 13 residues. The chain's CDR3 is CASSLGLGDTQYF. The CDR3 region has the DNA TGTGCCAGCAGCTTGGGGTTGGGGGATACGCAGTATTTT.

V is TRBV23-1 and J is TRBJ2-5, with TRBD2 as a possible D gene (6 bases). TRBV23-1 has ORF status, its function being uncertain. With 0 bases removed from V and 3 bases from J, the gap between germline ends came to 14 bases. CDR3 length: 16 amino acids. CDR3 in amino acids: CASSQSRPWGEETQYF. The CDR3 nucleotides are TGCGCCAGCAGTCAATCGCGGCCGTGGGGGGAAGAGACCCAGTACTTC.

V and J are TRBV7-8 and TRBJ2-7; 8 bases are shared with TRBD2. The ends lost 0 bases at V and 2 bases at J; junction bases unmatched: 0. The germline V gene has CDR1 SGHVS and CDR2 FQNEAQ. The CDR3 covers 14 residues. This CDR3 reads CASSLAGGAYEQYF. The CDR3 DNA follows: TGTGCCAGCAGCTTAGCCGGGGGGGCCTACGAGCAGTACTTC. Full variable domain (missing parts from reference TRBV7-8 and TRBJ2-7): GAGVSQSPRYKVAKRGQDVALRCDPISGHVSLFWYQQALGQGPEFLTYFQNEAQLDKSGLPSDRFFAERPEGSVSTLKIQRTQQEDSAVYLCASSLAGGAYEQYFGPGTRLTVT.

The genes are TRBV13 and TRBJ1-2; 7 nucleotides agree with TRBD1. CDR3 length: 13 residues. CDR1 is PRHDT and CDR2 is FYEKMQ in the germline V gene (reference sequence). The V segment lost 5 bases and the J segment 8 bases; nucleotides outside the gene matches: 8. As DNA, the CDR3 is TGTGCCAGCAGCGGGACAGCCCGTGGGGGCTACACCTTC. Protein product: CASSGTARGGYTF.

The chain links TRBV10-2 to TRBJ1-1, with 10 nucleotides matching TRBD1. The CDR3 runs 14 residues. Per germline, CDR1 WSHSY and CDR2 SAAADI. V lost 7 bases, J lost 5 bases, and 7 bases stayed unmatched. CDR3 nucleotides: TGCGCCAGCACCGGACAGGGGGAAATTACTGAAGCTTTCTTT. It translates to CASTGQGEITEAFF.

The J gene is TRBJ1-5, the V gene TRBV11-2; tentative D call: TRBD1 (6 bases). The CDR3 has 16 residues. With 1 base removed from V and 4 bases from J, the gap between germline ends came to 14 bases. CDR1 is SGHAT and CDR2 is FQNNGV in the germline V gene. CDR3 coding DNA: TGTGCCAGCAGCTTAGGGACAGAGGGCCTGAATCAGCCCCAGCATTTT. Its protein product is CASSLGTEGLNQPQHF.

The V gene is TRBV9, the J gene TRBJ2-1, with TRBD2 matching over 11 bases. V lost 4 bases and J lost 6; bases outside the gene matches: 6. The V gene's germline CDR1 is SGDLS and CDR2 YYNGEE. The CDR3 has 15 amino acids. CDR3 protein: CASSPGGLAANEQFF. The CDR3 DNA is TGTGCCAGCAGCCCGGGGGGACTAGCGGCCAATGAGCAGTTCTTC.